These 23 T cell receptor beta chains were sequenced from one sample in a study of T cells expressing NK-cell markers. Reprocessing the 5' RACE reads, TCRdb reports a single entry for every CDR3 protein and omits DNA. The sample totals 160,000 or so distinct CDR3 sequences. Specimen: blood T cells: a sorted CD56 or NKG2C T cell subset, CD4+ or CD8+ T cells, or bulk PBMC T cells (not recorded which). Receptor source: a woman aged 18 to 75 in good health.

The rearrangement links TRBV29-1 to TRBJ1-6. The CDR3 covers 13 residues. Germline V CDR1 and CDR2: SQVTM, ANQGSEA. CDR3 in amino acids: CSVGDSYNSPLHF.

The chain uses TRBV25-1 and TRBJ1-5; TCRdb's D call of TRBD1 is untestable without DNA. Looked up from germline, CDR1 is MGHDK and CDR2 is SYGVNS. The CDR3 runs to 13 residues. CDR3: CASAPGSNQPQHF.

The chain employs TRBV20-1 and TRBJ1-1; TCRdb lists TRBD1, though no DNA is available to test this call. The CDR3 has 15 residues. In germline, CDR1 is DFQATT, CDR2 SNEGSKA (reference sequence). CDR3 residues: CSARDPRVGNTEAFF.

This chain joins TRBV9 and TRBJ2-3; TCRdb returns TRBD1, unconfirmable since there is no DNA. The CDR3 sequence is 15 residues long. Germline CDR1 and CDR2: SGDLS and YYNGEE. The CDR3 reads CASSRIQGRLDTQYF.

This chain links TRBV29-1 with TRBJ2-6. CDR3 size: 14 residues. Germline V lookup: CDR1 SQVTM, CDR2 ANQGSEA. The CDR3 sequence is CSVDGPAGANVLTF.

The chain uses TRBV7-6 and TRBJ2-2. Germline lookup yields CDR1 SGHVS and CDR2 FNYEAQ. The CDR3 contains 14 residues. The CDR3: CASSQGQATGELFF. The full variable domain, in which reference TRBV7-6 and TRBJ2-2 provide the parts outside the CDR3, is GAGVSQSPRYKVTKRGQDVALRCDPISGHVSLYWYRQALGQGPEFLTYFNYEAQQDKSGLPNDRFSAERPEGSISTLTIQRTEQRDSAMYRCASSQGQATGELFFGEGSRLTVL.

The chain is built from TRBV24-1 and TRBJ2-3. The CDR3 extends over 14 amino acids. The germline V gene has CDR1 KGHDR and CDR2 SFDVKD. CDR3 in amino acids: CATSGALDTDTQYF.

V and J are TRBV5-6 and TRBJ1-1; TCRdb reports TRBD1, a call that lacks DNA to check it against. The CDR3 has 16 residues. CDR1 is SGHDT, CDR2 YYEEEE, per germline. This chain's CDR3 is CASSLGARAQNTEAFF.

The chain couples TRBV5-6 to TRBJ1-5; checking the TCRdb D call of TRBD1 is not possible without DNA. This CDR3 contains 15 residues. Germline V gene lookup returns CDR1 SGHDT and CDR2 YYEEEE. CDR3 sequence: CASSILDRGGQPQHF.

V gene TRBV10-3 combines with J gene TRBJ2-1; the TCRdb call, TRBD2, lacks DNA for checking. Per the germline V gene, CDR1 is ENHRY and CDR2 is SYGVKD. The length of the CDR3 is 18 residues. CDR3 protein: CAIRPTSGRAVQYNEQFF.

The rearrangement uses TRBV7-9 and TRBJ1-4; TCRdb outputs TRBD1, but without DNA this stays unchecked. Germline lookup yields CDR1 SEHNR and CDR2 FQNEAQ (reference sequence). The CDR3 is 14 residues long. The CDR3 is CASSRRGTNEKLFF.

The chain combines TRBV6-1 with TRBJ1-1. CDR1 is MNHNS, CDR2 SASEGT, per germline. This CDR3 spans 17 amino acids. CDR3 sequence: CASSEAGLWGLNTEAFF.

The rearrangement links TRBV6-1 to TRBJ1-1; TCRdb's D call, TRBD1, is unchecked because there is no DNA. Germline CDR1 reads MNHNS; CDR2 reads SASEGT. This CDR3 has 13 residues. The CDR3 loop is CASSTGVYTEAFF.

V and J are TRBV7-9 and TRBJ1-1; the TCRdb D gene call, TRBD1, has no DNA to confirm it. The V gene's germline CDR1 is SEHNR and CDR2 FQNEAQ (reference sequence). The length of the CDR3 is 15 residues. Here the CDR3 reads CASTPGAGQNTEAFF.

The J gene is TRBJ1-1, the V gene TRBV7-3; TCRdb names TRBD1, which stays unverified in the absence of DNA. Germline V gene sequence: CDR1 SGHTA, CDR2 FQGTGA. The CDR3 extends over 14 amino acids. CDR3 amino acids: CASSLTSGSTEAFF.

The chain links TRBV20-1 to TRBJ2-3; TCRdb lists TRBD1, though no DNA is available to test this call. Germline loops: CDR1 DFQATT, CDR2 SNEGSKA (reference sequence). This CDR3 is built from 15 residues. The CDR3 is CSARAGGTGPDTQYF.

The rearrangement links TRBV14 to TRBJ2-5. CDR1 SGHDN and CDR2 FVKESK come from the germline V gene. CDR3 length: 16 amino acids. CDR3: CASSQDHTAIQETQYF.

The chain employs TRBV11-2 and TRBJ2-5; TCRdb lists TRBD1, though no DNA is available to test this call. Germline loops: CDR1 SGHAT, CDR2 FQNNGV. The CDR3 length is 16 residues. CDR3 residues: CASSRSPTGGGETQYF.

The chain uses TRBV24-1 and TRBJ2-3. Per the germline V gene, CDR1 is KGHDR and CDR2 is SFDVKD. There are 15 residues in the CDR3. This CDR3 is CATSDHLTSTDTQYF.

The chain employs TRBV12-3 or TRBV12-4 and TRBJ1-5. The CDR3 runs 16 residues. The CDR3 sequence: CASSLSVPGSNQPQHF.

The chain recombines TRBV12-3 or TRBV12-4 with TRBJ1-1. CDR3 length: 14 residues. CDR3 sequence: CASSWKQTNTEAFF.

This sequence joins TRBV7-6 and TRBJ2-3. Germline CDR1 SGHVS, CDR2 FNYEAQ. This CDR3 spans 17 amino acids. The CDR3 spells CASSSLSVGLYPDTQYF. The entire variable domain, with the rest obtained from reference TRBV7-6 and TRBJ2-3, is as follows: GAGVSQSPRYKVTKRGQDVALRCDPISGHVSLYWYRQALGQGPEFLTYFNYEAQQDKSGLPNDRFSAERPEGSISTLTIQRTEQRDSAMYRCASSSLSVGLYPDTQYFGPGTRLTVL.

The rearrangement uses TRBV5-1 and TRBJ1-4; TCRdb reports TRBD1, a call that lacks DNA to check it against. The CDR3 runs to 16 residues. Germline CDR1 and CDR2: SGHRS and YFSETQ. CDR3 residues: CASRLGTIATNEKLFF.